This TCR beta chain was obtained from a study of beta chain features in type 1 diabetes (dated by TCRdb to between 2017 and 2018). With respect to the entire study: No differences in mean age, gender distribution, total cell number or subset yield were found between patients and healthy donors. Naive and central memory subsets were obtained from all 30 or so donors, but regulatory and stem cell-like memory subsets were isolated from only 8 patients and 8 healthy donors. In the study, recently diagnosed type 1 diabetes patients and matched healthy donors were compared on the TCRB repertoires of their sorted circulating CD4+ T cell subsets. A total of approximately 99,000,000 sorted cells were examined across all samples, and RNA yield correlated strongly with the number of cells per subset.

From each donor, a single peripheral blood sample of 95 to 150 mL on average was drawn into heparinised tubes. Using a panel that included CD45RO, CCR7, CD25, CD127, CD95 and CD27, naive, central memory, regulatory and stem cell-like memory CD4+ T cells were sorted on a BD FACSAria II. Every sorted population had a purity above 98%. PBMCs were isolated immediately by Lymphoprep density gradient centrifugation and stained directly without culture. So that batch effects would be minimized, each experiment stained and sorted samples in pairs, pairing one healthy donor with one patient. A note on this clone: The antigen it recognizes is unknown. No base quality values were provided; no much bigger clone lies one nucleotide off.

All of the isolated RNA was reverse transcribed with the High Capacity cDNA Reverse Transcription Kit, so expressed TCRB transcripts were sequenced. Naive, central memory and regulatory T cell samples underwent deep immunoSEQ sequencing, averaging around 3.7 million total reads per sample. Sorted cells were lysed in RLT buffer and RNA was extracted with DNase-treated RNeasy Micro or Mini kits, depending on cell number. Each cell subset was processed on its own to prevent cross-contamination, while patient and healthy donor samples were processed together. The immunoSEQ multiplex PCR was used to amplify TCRB sequences from cDNA, generating 87-bp fragments that spanned the CDR3 region. Sequencing of the amplicons was performed on the Illumina HiSeq platform. As for the original processing: Synthetic template baselines were used to correct PCR bias computationally, reads within Hamming distance 2 were collapsed, and singletons that could not be merged were discarded. By aligning reads against IMGT, V, D and J genes, CDR3 length, and insertions or deletions at six rearrangement sites were assigned. Within each subset, clonotype counts were normalized to sorted cell number, after which true diversity and Gini coefficients were computed with the tcR R package. The overlap coefficient, calculated on TCRB nucleotide sequences, was used to quantify repertoire sharing. As a proxy for the pre-selection repertoire, out-of-frame TCRB sequences from naive cells were analyzed. TCRdb retrieved this table from immuneACCESS and kept in-frame rearrangements only. Not all clones are present; in checked studies, unresolved V genes account for under half, and no reason is known for the remainder. V, J and clone size were drawn from that table, and D and trimming were deduced from the DNA. This sample lists about 340,000 clones; roughly 12% were detected once. The ten largest clones add up to 0.015% of the sample.

Paper-wide results and their limitations: PCR may preferentially amplify shorter templates, but because patient and control samples were amplified and corrected together, any resulting skew would affect both groups equally. At VDJ recombination sites, type 1 diabetes patients had fewer insertions and more deleted nucleotides, which implies abnormalities in thymic rearrangement. Naive, central memory and regulatory TCRB repertoires appeared more similar among patients than among healthy donors. Because cDNA rather than genomic DNA was sequenced, highly expressing activated cells could have been over-represented, although no difference in activation and CD3 levels was found between groups. Type 1 diabetes patients showed a moderate but significant shortening of TCRB CDR3 length in all four CD4+ subsets. Because the HLA sub-analyses included only small numbers of individuals, any influence of HLA type on TCRB rearrangement was left unresolved.

Ends trimmed: V by 5 bases, J by 2 bases; bases unmatched to a gene: 8. CDR1 MDHEN and CDR2 SYDVKM were looked up in the germline V gene. Inclusive of the bounding cysteine and phenylalanine, the CDR3 is 15 residues long. Just the 45-base CDR3 DNA is kept, in frame starting at base 1. The specimen was naive CD4+ T cells from blood. The cell subset or site label, as the study defines it: true naive CD4+ T cells. This receptor was taken from a woman under 30 with type 1 diabetes. The chain is assembled from TRBV28 and TRBJ1-1; TRBD1 fits 7 bases in the junction. The nucleotides are TGTGCCAGCAGTGCCCCCGGGACAGCCAACACTGAAGCTTTCTTT. Translation gives CASSAPGTANTEAFF. With all but the CDR3 taken from the reference TRBV28 and TRBJ1-1 genes, the full variable domain is: DVKVTQSSRYLVKRTGEKVFLECVQDMDHENMFWYRQDPGLGLRLIYFSYDVKMKEKGDIPEGYSVSREKKERFSLILESASTNQTSMYLCASSAPGTANTEAFFGQGTRLTVV.